These T cell receptor beta chains were read from a single sample in a study of blood T cell repertoires in COVID-19. Assay: immunoSEQ multiplex PCR; the TCRdb copy retains only in-frame clones and omits some. The table has 200,000 to 300,000 clones, roughly 90% seen once; the top ten hold 6.2%. The specimen sequenced was peripheral blood. These receptors were obtained from a man aged 55 to 69 with acute or convalescent COVID-19. CDR3s include the opening cysteine and the closing phenylalanine or tryptophan. Each record gives: J gene, D gene, V gene, clone size, CDR3 protein, CDR3 DNA. D genes are given only for firm matches. Size is stated for part of the rows, as once, few or many counts, or as a class when the clone is expanded.

>TRBJ2-2|TRBD2|TRBV5-1|.
CASSLVSLAGGNTGELFF
TGCGCCAGCAGCTTGGTTTCCCTGGCGGGGGGGAACACCGGGGAGCTGTTTTTT
>TRBJ2-7|TRBD1|TRBV6-5|.
CASSKGKGANYEQYF
TGTGCCAGCAGTAAGGGGAAGGGGGCCAACTACGAGCAGTACTTC
>TRBJ2-5|TRBD1|TRBV5-1|.
CASSPGQGTHQETQYF
TGCGCCAGCAGCCCCGGACAGGGAACCCACCAAGAGACCCAGTACTTC
>TRBJ1-2|.|TRBV6-5|.
CASRENYGYTF
TGTGCCAGCAGAGAGAACTATGGCTACACCTTC
>TRBJ1-1|.|TRBV6-5|.
CASIGQTNTEAFF
TGTGCCAGCATTGGGCAGACCAACACTGAAGCTTTCTTT
>TRBJ1-6|.|TRBV6-5|.
CASSYGWTDDSPLHF
TGTGCCAGCAGTTACGGGTGGACAGACGATTCACCCCTCCACTTT
>TRBJ1-3|TRBD1|TRBV19|few
CASSNMGQSPLDVADTIYF
TGTGCCAGTAGCAACATGGGACAGAGTCCCTTGGACGTGGCGGACACCATATATTTT
>TRBJ1-4|.|TRBV4-2|few
CASSLNPGAGNEKLFF
TGTGCCAGCAGCCTAAATCCAGGGGCAGGTAATGAAAAACTGTTTTTT
>TRBJ2-7|.|TRBV7-8|.
CASSSTGLLYEQYF
TGTGCCAGCAGCTCGACAGGCCTTCTTTACGAGCAGTACTTC
>TRBJ1-1|.|TRBV18|.
CASSLRTGKTEAFF
TGTGCCAGCTCACTACGAACAGGGAAGACTGAAGCTTTCTTT
>TRBJ2-2|.|TRBV3-1/TRBV3-2|once
CASSQGGIGELFF
TGTGCCAGCAGCCAAGGAGGGATCGGGGAGCTGTTTTTT
>TRBJ1-4|.|TRBV6-2/TRBV6-3|.
CASSLAGQEKLFF
TGTGCCAGCAGTCTAGCGGGGCAAGAAAAACTGTTTTTT
>TRBJ1-2|.|TRBV20-1|.
CSASPGDYGYTF
TGCAGTGCTAGTCCGGGGGACTATGGCTACACCTTC
>TRBJ1-4|TRBD1|TRBV29-1|.
CSVEAGQGGTNEKLFF
TGCAGCGTTGAAGCGGGACAGGGGGGGACTAATGAAAAACTGTTTTTT
>TRBJ1-1|.|TRBV12-3/TRBV12-4|.
CASTPGFYPEAFF
TGTGCCAGCACCCCAGGGTTCTACCCTGAAGCTTTCTTT
>TRBJ2-7|TRBD1|TRBV7-9|.
CASSLGGQGAREQYF
TGTGCCAGCAGCTTAGGCGGACAGGGGGCAAGAGAGCAGTACTTC
>TRBJ1-3|.|TRBV28|.
CASSDLGGAFSGNTIYF
TGTGCCAGCAGTGACTTGGGGGGGGCTTTCTCTGGAAACACCATATATTTT
>TRBJ1-6|TRBD1|TRBV6-5|once
CASSLRTGVSPLHF
TGTGCCAGCAGCCTCAGGACAGGGGTTTCACCCCTCCACTTT
>TRBJ2-4|TRBD1|TRBV28|.
CASSPGQAIAKNIQYF
TGTGCCAGCAGTCCCGGACAGGCTATAGCCAAAAACATTCAGTACTTC
>TRBJ2-3|TRBD2|TRBV7-2|.
CASSFIAGGGTDTQYF
TGTGCCAGCAGCTTCATAGCGGGAGGGGGGACAGATACGCAGTATTTT
>TRBJ1-2|.|TRBV28|.
CASSVDSFYGYTF
TGTGCCAGCAGTGTAGACAGCTTCTATGGCTACACCTTC
>TRBJ1-2|.|TRBV30|.
CAWSKRVGGYTF
TGTGCCTGGAGTAAGCGGGTTGGTGGCTACACCTTC
>TRBJ2-1|TRBD2|TRBV9|.
CASTPGGRASYNEQFF
TGTGCCAGCACCCCTGGCGGGAGGGCGTCCTACAATGAGCAGTTCTTC
>TRBJ1-3|TRBD1|TRBV29-1|.
CSVAGQGGNTIYF
TGCAGCGTCGCGGGACAGGGCGGAAACACCATATATTTT
>TRBJ2-6|.|TRBV5-1|.
CASSQKNSGANVLTF
TGCGCCAGCAGCCAAAAAAACTCTGGGGCCAACGTCCTGACTTTC
>TRBJ2-7|.|TRBV24-1|.
CATQARNEQYF
TGTGCCACCCAGGCCCGGAACGAGCAGTACTTC
>TRBJ1-6|.|TRBV6-1|.
CASSEDTRSSYNSPLHF
TGTGCCAGCAGTGAAGATACCCGGAGCTCCTATAATTCACCCCTCCACTTT
>TRBJ1-5|.|TRBV7-2|.
CASSPRYQPQHF
TGTGCCAGCAGCCCACGGTATCAGCCCCAGCATTTT
>TRBJ1-2|.|TRBV10-3|.
CATQPTGQNYGYTF
TGTGCCACACAACCGACAGGACAGAACTATGGCTACACCTTC
>TRBJ2-5|TRBD2|TRBV9|.
CASSVGGRETQYF
TGTGCCAGCAGCGTAGGCGGGAGAGAGACCCAGTACTTC
>TRBJ2-3|TRBD2|TRBV6-4|.
CASSDGGGRTDTQYF
TGTGCCAGCAGTGACGGGGGAGGGCGCACAGATACGCAGTATTTT
>TRBJ1-6|TRBD1|TRBV6-5|.
CASSSPDRGLNSPLHF
TGTGCCAGCAGTTCGCCGGACAGGGGGCTGAATTCACCCCTCCACTTT
>TRBJ2-2|TRBD1|TRBV7-3|once
CASSSPGQGAGTGELFF
TGTGCCAGCAGCTCACCGGGACAGGGGGCAGGGACCGGGGAGCTGTTTTTT
>TRBJ2-5|TRBD2|TRBV5-6|.
CASSLWLAEGETQYF
TGTGCCAGCAGCTTGTGGCTAGCGGAGGGAGAGACCCAGTACTTC
>TRBJ1-1|TRBD1|TRBV19|.
CASRDRGENTEAFF
TGTGCCAGTAGGGACAGGGGGGAGAACACTGAAGCTTTCTTT
>TRBJ1-5|.|TRBV12-5|.
CASQGFGNQPQHF
TGTGCTAGCCAGGGATTCGGGAATCAGCCCCAGCATTTT
>TRBJ2-7|TRBD2|TRBV19|many
CASRHLAGSSYEQYF
TGTGCCAGTAGGCATCTAGCGGGCAGCTCCTACGAGCAGTACTTC
>TRBJ2-5|.|TRBV28|.
CASSQPSPRMVKTQYF
TGTGCCAGCAGTCAACCCTCCCCCAGGATGGTAAAGACCCAGTACTTC
>TRBJ2-7|TRBD2|TRBV6-2/TRBV6-3|.
CASSKLLFSGRAGEQYF
TGTGCCAGCAGTAAGCTCCTATTTAGCGGGAGGGCCGGGGAGCAGTACTTC
>TRBJ1-2|.|TRBV6-6|once
CASSPTRVGRINYGYTF
TGTGCCAGCAGTCCCACCCGAGTGGGCCGAATTAACTATGGCTACACCTTC
>TRBJ2-7|.|TRBV6-5|.
CASSLEASATYEQYF
TGTGCCAGCAGCCTAGAGGCTAGCGCTACCTACGAGCAGTACTTC
>TRBJ1-5|TRBD1|TRBV29-1|.
CSARFGGGQGQGQPQHF
TGCAGCGCCCGATTTGGCGGGGGACAGGGACAGGGGCAGCCCCAGCATTTT